A selection of T cell receptor beta chains follows, all from one sample in a study of blood T cell repertoires in COVID-19. Profiling relied on immunoSEQ multiplex PCR, and the TCRdb table lists in-frame clones only, not all of them. The sample includes around 29,000 clones, 68% of them seen just once. The sequenced sample consisted of peripheral blood. The source is a human donor in a cohort sampled during active COVID-19. Both conserved end residues are part of each CDR3. Each record gives: V gene, clone size, J gene, CDR3 length, D gene, CDR3 DNA, CDR3 protein. D genes are given only for firm matches. For some rows the clone size is stated as once, few or many, or as a class when expanded; others skip it.

TRBV5-1,-,TRBJ1-3,15,-,TGCGCCAGCAGCCGACAGGCGGACTCTGGAAACACCATATATTTT,CASSRQADSGNTIYF
TRBV2,few,TRBJ1-2,14,TRBD1,TGTGCCAGCAGTGACGGACAGGGGGGATATGGCTACACCTTC,CASSDGQGGYGYTF
TRBV9,-,TRBJ2-3,18,TRBD2,TGTGCCAGCAGCGTGATACCGGGACTAGCGGGAGGAACAGATACGCAGTATTTT,CASSVIPGLAGGTDTQYF
TRBV11-2,-,TRBJ2-7,15,TRBD2,TGTGCCAGCAGCCCTAGTGGGGGGGTCTCCTACGAGCAGTACTTC,CASSPSGGVSYEQYF
TRBV7-9,once,TRBJ2-7,16,TRBD2,TGTGCCAGCAGGGGTAATAGCGGGAAGAACGCCTACGAGCAGTACTTC,CASRGNSGKNAYEQYF
TRBV27,-,TRBJ2-5,12,-,TGTGCCAGCAGTCCCACAGGGGAGACCCAGTACTTC,CASSPTGETQYF
TRBV27,once,TRBJ1-5,11,-,TGTGCCAGCAGACCAGATCAGCCCCAGCATTTT,CASRPDQPQHF
TRBV5-5,-,TRBJ1-1,14,-,TGTGCCAGCAGCGTACAGGGAGTGAACACTGAAGCTTTCTTT,CASSVQGVNTEAFF
TRBV15,-,TRBJ1-3,17,-,TGTGCCACCAGCAGAGATCTGGGCAGTAGCTCTGGAAACACCATATATTTT,CATSRDLGSSSGNTIYF
TRBV30,-,TRBJ2-5,14,-,TGTGCCTGGAGTACCCAGGGGCTCCAAGAGACCCAGTACTTC,CAWSTQGLQETQYF
TRBV6-1,few,TRBJ1-2,13,-,TGTGCCAGCAGTGATCCCGGGGTTTATGGCTACACCTTC,CASSDPGVYGYTF
TRBV7-3,few,TRBJ2-5,15,-,TGTGCCAGCAGCCCGTCGACTTACCCGGGAGAGACCCAGTACTTC,CASSPSTYPGETQYF
TRBV29-1,-,TRBJ2-5,15,-,TGCAGCGTCGATCCCTCTGGGCAGGGCCTATCGACCCAGTACTTC,CSVDPSGQGLSTQYF
TRBV6-5,-,TRBJ2-1,15,TRBD1,TGTGCCAGCAGTTACTCAAGACAGGGGCGGGATGAGCAGTTCTTC,CASSYSRQGRDEQFF
TRBV6-5,once,TRBJ1-1,11,-,TGTGCCAGCAGGACGACAGCCGAAGCTTTCTTT,CASRTTAEAFF
TRBV25-1,-,TRBJ2-1,15,TRBD1,TGTGCCAGCAGTGCAATCCCGGACAGGACGAATGAGCAGTTCTTC,CASSAIPDRTNEQFF
TRBV5-4,few,TRBJ2-5,13,-,TGTGCCAGCAGCTTCCCGTACCAAGAGACCCAGTACTTC,CASSFPYQETQYF
TRBV2,-,TRBJ2-2,18,TRBD2,TGTGCCAGCAGTGAAGTTCGGACTAGCGGGGGGAACACCGGGGAGCTGTTTTTT,CASSEVRTSGGNTGELFF